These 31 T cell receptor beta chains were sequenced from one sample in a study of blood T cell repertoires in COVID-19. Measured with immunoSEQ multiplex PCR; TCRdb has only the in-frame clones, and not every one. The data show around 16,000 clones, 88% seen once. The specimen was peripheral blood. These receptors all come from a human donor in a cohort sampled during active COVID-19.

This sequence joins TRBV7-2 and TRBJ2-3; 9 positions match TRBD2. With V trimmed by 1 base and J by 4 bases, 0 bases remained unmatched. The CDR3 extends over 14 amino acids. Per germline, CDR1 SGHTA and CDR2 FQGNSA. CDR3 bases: TGTGCCAGCAGCTTAGGCGGGGGGGCAGATACGCAGTATTTT. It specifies CASSLGGGADTQYF.

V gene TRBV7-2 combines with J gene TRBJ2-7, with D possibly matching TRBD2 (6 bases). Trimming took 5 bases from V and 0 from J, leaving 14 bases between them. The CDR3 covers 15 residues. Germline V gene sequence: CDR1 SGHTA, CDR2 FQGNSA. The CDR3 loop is CASSPRGDFSYEQYF. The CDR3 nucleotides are TGTGCCAGCAGCCCGCGAGGGGACTTCTCCTACGAGCAGTACTTC.

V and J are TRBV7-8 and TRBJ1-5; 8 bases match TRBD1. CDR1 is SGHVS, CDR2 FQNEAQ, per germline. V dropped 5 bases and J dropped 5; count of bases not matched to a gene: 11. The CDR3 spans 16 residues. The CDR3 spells CASSLLWTGSDQPQHF. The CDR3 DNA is TGTGCCAGCAGCCTACTATGGACAGGGTCTGATCAGCCCCAGCATTTT.

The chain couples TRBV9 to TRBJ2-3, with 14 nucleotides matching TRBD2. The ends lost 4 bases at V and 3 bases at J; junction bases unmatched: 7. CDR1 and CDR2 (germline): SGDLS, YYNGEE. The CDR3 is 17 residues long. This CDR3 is CASSMGTSGGLTDTQYF. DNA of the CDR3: TGTGCCAGCAGCATGGGGACTAGCGGGGGACTTACAGATACGCAGTATTTT.

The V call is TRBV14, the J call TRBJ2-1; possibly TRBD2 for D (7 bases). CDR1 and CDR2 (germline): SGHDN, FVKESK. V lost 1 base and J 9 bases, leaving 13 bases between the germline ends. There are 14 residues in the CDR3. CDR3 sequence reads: CASSQAGGLSEQFF. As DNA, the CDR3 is TGTGCCAGCAGCCAAGCGGGGGGCCTGAGTGAGCAGTTCTTC.

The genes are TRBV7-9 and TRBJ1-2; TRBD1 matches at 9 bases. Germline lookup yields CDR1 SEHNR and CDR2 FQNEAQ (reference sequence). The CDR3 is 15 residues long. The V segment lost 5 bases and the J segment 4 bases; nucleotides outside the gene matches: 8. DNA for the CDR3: TGTGCCAGCAGCCCAGCGGGACAGGGAAGCTATGGCTACACCTTC. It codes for CASSPAGQGSYGYTF.

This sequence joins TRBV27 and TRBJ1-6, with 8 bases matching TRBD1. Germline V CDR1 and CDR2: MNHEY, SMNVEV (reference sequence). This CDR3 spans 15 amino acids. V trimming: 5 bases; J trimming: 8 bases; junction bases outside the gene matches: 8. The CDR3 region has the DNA TGTGCCAGCAGTCAGATTGGACAGGGTTATTCACCCCTCCACTTT. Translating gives CASSQIGQGYSPLHF.

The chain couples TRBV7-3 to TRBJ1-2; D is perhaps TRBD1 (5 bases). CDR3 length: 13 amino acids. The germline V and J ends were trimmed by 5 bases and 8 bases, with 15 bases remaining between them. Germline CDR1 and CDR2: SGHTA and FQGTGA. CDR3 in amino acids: CASSPGGPMGYTF. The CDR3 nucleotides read TGTGCCAGCAGCCCGGGGGGTCCGATGGGCTACACCTTC.

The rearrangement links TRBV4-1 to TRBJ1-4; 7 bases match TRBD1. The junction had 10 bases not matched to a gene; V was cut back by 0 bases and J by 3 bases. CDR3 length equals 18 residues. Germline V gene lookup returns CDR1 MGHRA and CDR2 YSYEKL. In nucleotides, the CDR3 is TGCGCCAGCAGCCAAGATGAATTAAGGGGGCAGGCTAATGAAAAACTGTTTTTT. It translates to CASSQDELRGQANEKLFF.

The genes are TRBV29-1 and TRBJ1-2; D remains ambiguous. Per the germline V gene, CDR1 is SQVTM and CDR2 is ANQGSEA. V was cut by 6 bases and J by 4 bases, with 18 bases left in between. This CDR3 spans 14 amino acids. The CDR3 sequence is CSVREAGSAYGYTF. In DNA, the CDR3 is TGCAGCGTCCGAGAGGCGGGTTCTGCCTATGGCTACACCTTC.

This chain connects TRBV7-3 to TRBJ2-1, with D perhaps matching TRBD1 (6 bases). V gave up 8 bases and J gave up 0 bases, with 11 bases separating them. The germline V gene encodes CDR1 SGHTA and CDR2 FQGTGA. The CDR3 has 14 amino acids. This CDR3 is CASQQDSSYNEQFF. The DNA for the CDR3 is TGTGCCAGCCAACAGGACAGCTCCTACAATGAGCAGTTCTTC.

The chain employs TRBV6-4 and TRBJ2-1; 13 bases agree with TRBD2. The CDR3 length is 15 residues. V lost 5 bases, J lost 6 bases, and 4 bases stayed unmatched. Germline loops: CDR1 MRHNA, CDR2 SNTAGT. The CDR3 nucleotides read TGTGCCAGCAGTCGACTAGCGGGAGGCCCCAATGAGCAGTTCTTC. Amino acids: CASSRLAGGPNEQFF.

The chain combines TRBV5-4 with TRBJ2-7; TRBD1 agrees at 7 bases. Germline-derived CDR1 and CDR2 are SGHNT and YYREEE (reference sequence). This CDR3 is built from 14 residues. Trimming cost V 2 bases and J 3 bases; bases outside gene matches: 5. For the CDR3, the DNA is TGTGCCAGCAGCTTCAACGACAGGGTCTACGAGCAGTACTTC. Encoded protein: CASSFNDRVYEQYF. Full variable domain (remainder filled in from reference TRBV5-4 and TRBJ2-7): ETGVTQSPTHLIKTRGQQVTLRCSSQSGHNTVSWYQQALGQGPQFIFQYYREEENGRGNFPPRFSGLQFPNYSSELNVNALELDDSALYLCASSFNDRVYEQYFGPGTRLTVT.

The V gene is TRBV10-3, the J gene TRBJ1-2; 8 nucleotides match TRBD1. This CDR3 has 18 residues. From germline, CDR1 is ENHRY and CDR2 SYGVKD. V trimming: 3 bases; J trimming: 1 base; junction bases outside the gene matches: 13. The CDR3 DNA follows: TGTGCCATCAGTGACAGGGGGCGCGTGGGGCCGCTTAACTATGGCTACACCTTC. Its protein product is CAISDRGRVGPLNYGYTF.

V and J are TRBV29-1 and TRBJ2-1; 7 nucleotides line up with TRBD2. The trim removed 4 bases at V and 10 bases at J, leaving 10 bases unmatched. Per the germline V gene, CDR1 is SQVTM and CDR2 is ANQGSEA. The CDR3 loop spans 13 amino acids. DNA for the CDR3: TGCAGCGTTGCGGGCGGGAGTGGGCCCGAGCAGTTCTTC. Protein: CSVAGGSGPEQFF.

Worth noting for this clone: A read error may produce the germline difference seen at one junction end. DNA of the CDR3: TGTGCCAGCAGCCCGCTCCCTTACAGTGAGCAGTTCTTC. Amino acids: CASSPLPYSEQFF. The rearrangement uses TRBV7-9 and TRBJ2-1; unclear D gene. Germline V lookup: CDR1 SEHNR, CDR2 FQNEAQ (reference sequence). The CDR3 is 13 residues long. The whole variable domain, remainder taken from reference TRBV7-9 and TRBJ2-1, is DTGVSQNPRHKITKRGQNVTFRCDPISEHNRLYWYRQTLGQGPEFLTYFQNEAQLEKSRLLSDRFSAERPKGSFSTLEIQRTEQGDSAMYLCASSPLPYSEQFFGPGTRLTVL.

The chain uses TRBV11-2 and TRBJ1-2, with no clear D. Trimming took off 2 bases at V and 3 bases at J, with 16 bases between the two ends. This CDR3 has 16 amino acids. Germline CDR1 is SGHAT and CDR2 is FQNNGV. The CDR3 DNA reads TGTGCCAGCAGCTTACCGTCCGGGTCCCTGTACTATGGCTACACCTTC. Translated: CASSLPSGSLYYGYTF.

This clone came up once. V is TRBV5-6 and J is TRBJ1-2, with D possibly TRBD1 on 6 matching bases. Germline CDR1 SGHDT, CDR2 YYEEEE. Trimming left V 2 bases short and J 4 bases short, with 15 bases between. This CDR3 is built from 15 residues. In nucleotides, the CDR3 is TGTGCCAGCAGCTTCGGACAGCATACATTCTATGGCTACACCTTC. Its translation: CASSFGQHTFYGYTF.

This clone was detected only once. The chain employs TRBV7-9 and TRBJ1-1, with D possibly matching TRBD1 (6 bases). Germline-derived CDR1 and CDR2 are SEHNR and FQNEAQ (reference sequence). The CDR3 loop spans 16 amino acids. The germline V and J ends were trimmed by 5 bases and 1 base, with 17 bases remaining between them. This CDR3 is CASSLEQGWGNTEAFF. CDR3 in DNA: TGTGCCAGCAGCCTGGAACAGGGCTGGGGGAACACTGAAGCTTTCTTT.

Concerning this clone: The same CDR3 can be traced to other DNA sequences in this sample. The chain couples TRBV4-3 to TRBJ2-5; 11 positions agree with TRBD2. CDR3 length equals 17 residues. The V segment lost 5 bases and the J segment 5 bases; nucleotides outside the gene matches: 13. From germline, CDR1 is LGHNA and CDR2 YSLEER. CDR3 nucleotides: TGCGCCAGCAGCGCGACCCATAGCGGGAGGGCCGAGGAGACCCAGTACTTC. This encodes CASSATHSGRAEETQYF.

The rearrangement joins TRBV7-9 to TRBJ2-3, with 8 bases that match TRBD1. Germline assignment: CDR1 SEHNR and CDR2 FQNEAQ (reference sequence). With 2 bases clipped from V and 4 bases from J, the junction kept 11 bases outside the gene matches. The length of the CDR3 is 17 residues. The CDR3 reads CASSLKRDRSFADTQYF. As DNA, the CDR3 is TGTGCCAGCAGCTTAAAAAGGGACAGGAGTTTTGCAGATACGCAGTATTTT.

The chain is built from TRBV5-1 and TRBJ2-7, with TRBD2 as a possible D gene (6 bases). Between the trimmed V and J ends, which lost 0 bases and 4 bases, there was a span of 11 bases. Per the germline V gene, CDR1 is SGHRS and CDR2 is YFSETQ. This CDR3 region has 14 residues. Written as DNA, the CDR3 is TGCGCCAGCAGCTTGGTCGGGAGCCAATACGAGCAGTACTTC. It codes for CASSLVGSQYEQYF. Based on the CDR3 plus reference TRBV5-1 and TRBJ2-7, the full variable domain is KAGVTQTPRYLIKTRGQQVTLSCSPISGHRSVSWYQQTPGQGLQFLFEYFSETQRNKGNFPGRFSGRQFSNSRSEMNVSTLELGDSALYLCASSLVGSQYEQYFGPGTRLTVT.

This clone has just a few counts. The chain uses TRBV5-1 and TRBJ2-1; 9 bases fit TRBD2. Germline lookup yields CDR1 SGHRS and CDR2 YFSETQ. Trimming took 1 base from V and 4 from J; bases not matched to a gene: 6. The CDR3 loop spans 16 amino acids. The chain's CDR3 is CASSLNSGGHYNEQFF. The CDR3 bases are TGCGCCAGCAGCTTGAACAGCGGGGGGCATTACAATGAGCAGTTCTTC.

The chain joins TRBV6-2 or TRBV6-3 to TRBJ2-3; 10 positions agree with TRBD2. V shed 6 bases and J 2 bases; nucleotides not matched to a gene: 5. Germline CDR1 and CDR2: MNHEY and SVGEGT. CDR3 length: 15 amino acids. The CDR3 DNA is TGTGCCAGCAGCCCTAGCGGGGGATTCACAGATACGCAGTATTTT. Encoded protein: CASSPSGGFTDTQYF.

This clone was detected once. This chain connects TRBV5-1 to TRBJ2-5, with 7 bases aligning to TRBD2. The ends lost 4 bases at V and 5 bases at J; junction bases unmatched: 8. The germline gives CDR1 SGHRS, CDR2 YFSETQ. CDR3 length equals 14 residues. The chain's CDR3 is CASSPREGTETQYF. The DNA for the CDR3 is TGCGCCAGCAGCCCCAGGGAGGGAACGGAGACCCAGTACTTC.

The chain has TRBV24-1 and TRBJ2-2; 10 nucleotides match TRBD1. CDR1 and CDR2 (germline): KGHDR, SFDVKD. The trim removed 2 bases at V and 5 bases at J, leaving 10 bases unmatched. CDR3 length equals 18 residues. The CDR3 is CATSDSTGGDVWTGELFF. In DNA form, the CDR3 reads TGTGCCACCAGTGATTCGACAGGGGGCGACGTGTGGACCGGGGAGCTGTTTTTT.

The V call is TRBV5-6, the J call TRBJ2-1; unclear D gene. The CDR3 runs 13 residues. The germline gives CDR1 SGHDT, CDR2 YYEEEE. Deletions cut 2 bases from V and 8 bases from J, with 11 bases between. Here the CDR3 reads CASSLPRPYEQFF. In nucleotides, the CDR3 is TGTGCCAGCAGCTTACCCAGGCCCTATGAGCAGTTCTTC.

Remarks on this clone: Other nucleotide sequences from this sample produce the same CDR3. In nucleotides, the CDR3 is TGTGCCAGCAGCTTAGGGCTAGCCTACACAGATACGCAGTATTTT. Its translation: CASSLGLAYTDTQYF. The chain is built from TRBV7-3 and TRBJ2-3; weak D call: TRBD2 (5 bases). V was pared by 2 bases and J by 2 bases, with 11 bases between. Germline V lookup: CDR1 SGHTA, CDR2 FQGTGA. The CDR3 loop spans 15 amino acids.

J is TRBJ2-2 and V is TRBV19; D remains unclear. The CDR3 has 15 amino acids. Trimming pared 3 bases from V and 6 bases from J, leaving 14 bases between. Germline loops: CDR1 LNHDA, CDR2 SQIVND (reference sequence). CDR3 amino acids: CASSIDSSRAGELFF. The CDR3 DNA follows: TGTGCCAGTAGTATCGATTCGTCCCGCGCCGGGGAGCTGTTTTTT.

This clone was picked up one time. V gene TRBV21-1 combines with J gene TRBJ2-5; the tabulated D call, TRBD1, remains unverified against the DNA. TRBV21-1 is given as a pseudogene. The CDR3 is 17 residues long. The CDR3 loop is CASSTAGYRTLQETQYF. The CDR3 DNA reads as TGTGCCAGCAGCACCGCCGGATACAGGACGCTTCAAGAGACCCAGTACTTC.

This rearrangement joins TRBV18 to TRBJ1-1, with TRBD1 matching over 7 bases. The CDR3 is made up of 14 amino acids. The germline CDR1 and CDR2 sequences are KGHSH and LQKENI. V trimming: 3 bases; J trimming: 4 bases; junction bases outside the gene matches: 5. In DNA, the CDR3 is TGTGCCAGCTCACCCCGACAGGGTACCACTGAAGCTTTCTTT. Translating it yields CASSPRQGTTEAFF.